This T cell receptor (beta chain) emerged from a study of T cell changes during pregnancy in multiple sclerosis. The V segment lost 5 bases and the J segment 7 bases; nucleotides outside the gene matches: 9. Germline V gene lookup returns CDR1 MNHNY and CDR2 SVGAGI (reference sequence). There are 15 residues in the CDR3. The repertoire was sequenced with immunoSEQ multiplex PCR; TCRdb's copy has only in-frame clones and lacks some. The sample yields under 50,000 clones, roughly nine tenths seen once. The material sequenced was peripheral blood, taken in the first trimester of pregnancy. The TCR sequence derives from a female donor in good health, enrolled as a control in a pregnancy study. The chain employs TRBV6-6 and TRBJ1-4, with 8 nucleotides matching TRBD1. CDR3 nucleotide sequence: TGTGCCAGCAGTCATCGGACAGGGCTTGGTGAAAAACTGTTTTTT. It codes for CASSHRTGLGEKLFF.